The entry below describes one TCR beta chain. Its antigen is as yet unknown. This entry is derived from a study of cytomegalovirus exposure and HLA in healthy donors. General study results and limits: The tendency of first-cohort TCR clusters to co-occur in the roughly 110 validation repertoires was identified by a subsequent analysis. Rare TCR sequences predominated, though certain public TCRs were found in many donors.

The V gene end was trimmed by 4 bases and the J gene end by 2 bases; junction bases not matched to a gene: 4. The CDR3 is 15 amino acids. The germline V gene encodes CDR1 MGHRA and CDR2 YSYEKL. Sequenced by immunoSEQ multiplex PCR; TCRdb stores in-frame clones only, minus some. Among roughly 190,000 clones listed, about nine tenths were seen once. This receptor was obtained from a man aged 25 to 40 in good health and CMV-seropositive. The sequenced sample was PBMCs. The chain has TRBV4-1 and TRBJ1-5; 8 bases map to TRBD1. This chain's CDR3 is CASSPGTGGNQPQHF. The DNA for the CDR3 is TGCGCCAGCAGCCCTGGGACAGGTGGCAATCAGCCCCAGCATTTT.